The next 18 T cell receptor beta chains were all read from a single sample in a study of follicular helper T cells after annual influenza vaccination. Time point indicated: 2015-2016 season, 7 days after influenza vaccination. Sequencing used immunoSEQ multiplex PCR; TCRdb keeps in-frame clones, though not all of them. The table has 4,000 to 5,500 clones, 83% seen once; the top ten hold roughly 1.1%. This specimen was CXCR5+ CD38- circulating T follicular helper cells from blood, taken 7 days after influenza vaccination. Subset: circulating Tfh, non-naive CD4+CXCR5+PD-1+ (ICOS+CD38+ or ICOS-CD38-). The receptors here all came from an adult who received the influenza vaccine.

The CDR3 DNA reads TGCGCCAGCAGCTTGACGGTTTCTAGCACTGAAGCTTTCTTT. Residues: CASSLTVSSTEAFF. The chain joins TRBV5-1 to TRBJ1-1, with no clear D. The CDR3 covers 14 residues. Trimming stripped 1 base from V and 4 bases from J, with 11 bases between. Germline CDR1 is SGHRS and CDR2 is YFSETQ.

The chain uses TRBV4-3 and TRBJ2-1; D may be TRBD1 or TRBD2 (5 bases each). CDR3 length: 17 residues. V was clipped by 3 bases and J by 7 bases, with 22 bases between them. CDR1 and CDR2 from the germline V gene are LGHNA and YSLEER. The DNA for the CDR3 is TGCGCCAGCAGCCATCGAACCGGGACGAAGGAGTGGAATGAGCAGTTCTTC. Residues: CASSHRTGTKEWNEQFF.

The rearrangement joins TRBV5-1 to TRBJ2-7; 8 bases match TRBD2. V was clipped by 0 bases and J by 3 bases; unmatched bases: 5. The germline gives CDR1 SGHRS, CDR2 YFSETQ. The CDR3 runs 15 residues. CDR3 coding DNA: TGCGCCAGCAGCTTGGGGGGGACTAGGGACTACGAGCAGTACTTC. This encodes CASSLGGTRDYEQYF.

This clone was counted only a few times. The chain recombines TRBV4-2 with TRBJ2-3; D remains unclear. Germline CDR1 is LGHNA and CDR2 is YNFKEQ. V was trimmed by 0 bases and J by 0 bases, leaving 16 bases between them. CDR3 length: 18 amino acids. CDR3 sequence: CASSQDLQAPLSTDTQYF. The CDR3 region has the DNA TGTGCCAGCAGCCAAGATCTTCAGGCCCCTCTGAGCACAGATACGCAGTATTTT.

This clone was observed a few times. V usage is TRBV7-7 and J usage is TRBJ1-2; 10 bases match TRBD1. Germline V gives CDR1 SSHAT, CDR2 FNYEAQ (reference sequence). The CDR3 is 17 residues long. The V and J ends lost 5 bases and 2 bases, in that order; junction bases with no gene match: 11. The CDR3 DNA follows: TGTGCCAGCAGCACCCGACAGGGGGCGCAAGTAAACTATGGCTACACCTTC. Protein product: CASSTRQGAQVNYGYTF.

The rearrangement uses TRBV7-2 and TRBJ2-1; 14 positions match TRBD2. The CDR3 contains 17 residues. J was trimmed by 11 bases and V by 5 bases; bases with no gene match: 14. Germline values: CDR1 SGHTA, CDR2 FQGNSA. Here the CDR3 reads CASSPLFGTSGGVKQFF. In DNA form, the CDR3 reads TGTGCCAGCAGCCCTCTCTTCGGGACTAGCGGGGGCGTTAAGCAGTTCTTC.

The V and J genes are TRBV15 and TRBJ2-2, with 7 bases lining up with TRBD2. V trimming: 8 bases; J trimming: 1 base; junction bases outside the gene matches: 4. CDR3 size: 14 residues. The germline V gene has CDR1 LNHNV and CDR2 YYDKDF (reference sequence). The CDR3 sequence is CATRGDLNTGELFF. Here the CDR3 DNA reads TGTGCCACCCGGGGGGATTTGAACACCGGGGAGCTGTTTTTT.

J is TRBJ2-5 and V is TRBV11-3; D may be TRBD1 or TRBD2 (5 bases each). V lost 5 bases, J lost 5 bases, and 21 bases lay in between. The length of the CDR3 is 16 residues. Germline CDR1 SGHNT, CDR2 YENEEA. DNA of the CDR3: TGTGCCAGCAGCCAGCCCCTGGGGGTCGCAGGGGAGACCCAGTACTTC. Amino acids: CASSQPLGVAGETQYF.

The chain uses TRBV6-1 and TRBJ2-7; TRBD1 aligns across 8 bases. Germline V lookup: CDR1 MNHNS, CDR2 SASEGT. After removal of 1 base from V and 2 bases from J, the junction contained 4 bases not matched to a gene. The CDR3 has 15 residues. CDR3 protein: CASSEGQGPPYEQYF. CDR3 nucleotides: TGTGCCAGCAGTGAAGGACAGGGGCCTCCCTACGAGCAGTACTTC.

This chain joins TRBV5-1 and TRBJ1-4; no definite D call. From germline, CDR1 is SGHRS and CDR2 YFSETQ. The V end was cut by 3 bases, the J end by 0 bases, with 27 bases between. CDR3 size: 21 residues. In DNA form, the CDR3 reads TGCGCCAGCAGCTCCGGGAACATCCGACCTAGGACCTTTGCAACTAATGAAAAACTGTTTTTT. Amino acids: CASSSGNIRPRTFATNEKLFF.

The gene calls are TRBV11-2 and TRBJ2-5; TRBD1 agrees at 7 bases. The CDR3 totals 16 residues. The V gene end was trimmed by 1 base and the J gene end by 4 bases; junction bases not matched to a gene: 9. From germline, CDR1 is SGHAT and CDR2 FQNNGV. The CDR3 region is CASSLASAGGAETQYF. Here the CDR3 DNA reads TGTGCCAGCAGCTTAGCATCCGCAGGGGGTGCAGAGACCCAGTACTTC.

The genes are TRBV9 and TRBJ1-1, with a weak D call TRBD1 (6 bases). Germline CDR1 is SGDLS and CDR2 is YYNGEE. With 2 bases removed from V and 0 bases from J, the gap between germline ends came to 8 bases. The CDR3 contains 14 residues. Written as DNA, the CDR3 is TGTGCCAGCAGCGTTGGACAGTTGAACACTGAAGCTTTCTTT. Translated, it gives CASSVGQLNTEAFF.

Only a few counts were recorded for this clone. The V and J genes are TRBV5-5 and TRBJ1-2; a weak D match, TRBD1 (5 bases). The germline V gene encodes CDR1 SGHKS and CDR2 YYEKEE (reference sequence). This CDR3 has 14 residues. V dropped 2 bases and J dropped 0 bases, with 8 bases sitting between them. CDR3 nucleotide sequence: TGTGCCAGCAGCTTCAGGGACGCTAACTATGGCTACACCTTC. Its translation: CASSFRDANYGYTF.

CDR3 DNA: TGTGCCAGCTCCCGAGGGACACCAGAACCTGGAAACACCATATATTTT. This gives the protein CASSRGTPEPGNTIYF. The chain recombines TRBV18 with TRBJ1-3; TRBD1 might be the D (6 bases). V shed 6 bases and J shed 2 bases, with 17 bases lying between them. Germline assignment: CDR1 KGHSH and CDR2 LQKENI. This CDR3 is 16 amino acids long.

The J gene is TRBJ2-7, the V gene TRBV6-5; D may be TRBD1 or TRBD2 (6 bases each). Germline CDR1 reads MNHEY; CDR2 reads SVGAGI. The CDR3 has 14 amino acids. V lost 0 bases, J lost 6 bases, and 12 bases lay in between. DNA of the CDR3: TGTGCCAGCAGTTACTCGACTCGGGGGCGCGAGCAGTACTTC. This encodes CASSYSTRGREQYF.

V gene TRBV5-1 combines with J gene TRBJ2-7; 11 bases fit TRBD2. CDR1 and CDR2 from the germline V gene are SGHRS and YFSETQ. The CDR3 is 13 residues long. V was pared by 3 bases and J by 10 bases, with 6 bases of the junction left unmatched. CDR3: CASSSGTSGIQYF. CDR3 bases: TGCGCCAGCAGCTCAGGGACTAGCGGAATTCAGTACTTC.

The rearrangement joins TRBV7-9 to TRBJ1-2, with D maybe TRBD1 (5 bases). From germline, CDR1 is SEHNR and CDR2 FQNEAQ (reference sequence). Trimming took 0 bases from V and 2 from J, leaving 13 bases between them. The CDR3 has 16 residues. The chain's CDR3 is CASSLALTGGNYGYTF. The CDR3, as DNA: TGTGCCAGCAGCTTAGCGCTAACAGGCGGGAACTATGGCTACACCTTC. The full variable domain, its missing parts supplied by reference TRBV7-9 and TRBJ1-2, is DTGVSQNPRHKITKRGQNVTFRCDPISEHNRLYWYRQTLGQGPEFLTYFQNEAQLEKSRLLSDRFSAERPKGSFSTLEIQRTEQGDSAMYLCASSLALTGGNYGYTFGSGTRLTVV.

The chain couples TRBV5-4 to TRBJ2-3; 8 bases fit TRBD1. Trimming cost V 6 bases and J 2 bases; bases outside gene matches: 2. The CDR3 is made up of 13 amino acids. Germline V gene lookup returns CDR1 SGHNT and CDR2 YYREEE (reference sequence). The CDR3 DNA sequence: TGTGCCAGCACCAGGGGGCCCACAGATACGCAGTATTTT. This gives the protein CASTRGPTDTQYF.